Presented here are 13 T cell receptor beta chains from one specimen sequenced in a study of glioma-infiltrating T cells. Amplification of TCR alpha and beta CDR3 regions from RNA used iRepertoire nested multiplex PCR. From the multiplex PCR reads, TCRdb called clonotypes with MiXCR, one entry per CDR3 protein. The table includes 170,000 or so distinct CDR3 sequences, about 47% detected once. Sequenced input: glioma tissue, nonneoplastic brain tissue, or PBMCs (not recorded which). Source of these receptors: a human donor with low-grade glioma or glioblastoma, undergoing nonglioma brain surgery, or in good health (not recorded which).

About this clonotype itself: With a much larger clone just one base away, this may be a read error. The rearrangement uses TRBV27 and TRBJ2-5, with D unresolved. The CDR3 contains 14 residues. Germline V CDR1 and CDR2: MNHEY, SMNVEV (reference sequence). CDR3: CAISLWANQETQYF. Here the CDR3 DNA reads TGTGCCATCAGTTTATGGGCCAATCAAGAGACCCAGTACTTC.

Concerning this clonotype: A clone one base away is much larger, so this may be a read error. Here the CDR3 omits its conserved ending phenylalanine or tryptophan, so a read error is the likely source. This chain uses TRBV7-9 with TRBJ2-3, with D hard to call. V lost 2 bases to trimming and J lost 2 bases, with 14 bases between them. The CDR3 has 16 residues. CDR1 SEHNR and CDR2 FQNEAQ come from the germline V gene (reference sequence). The CDR3 here is CASSLTALAHTDTQYY. In DNA, the CDR3 is TGTGCCAGCAGCTTAACGGCCTTAGCCCACACAGATACGCAGTATTAT.

This chain's CDR3 is CSAKKGYEQYF. CDR3 DNA sequence: TGCAGCGCCAAAAAGGGCTACGAGCAGTACTTC. The V gene is TRBV29-1, the J gene TRBJ2-7; D call uncertain. Germline values: CDR1 SQVTM, CDR2 ANQGSEA. The CDR3 length is 11 residues. The V end was cut by 7 bases, the J end by 3 bases, with 10 bases between.

This clonotype was recorded at least ten times. The chain links TRBV6-1 to TRBJ1-1, with a weak D call TRBD1 (6 bases). Per germline, CDR1 MNHNS and CDR2 SASEGT. The CDR3 is 15 amino acids. V lost 6 bases to trimming and J lost 2 bases, with 16 bases between them. This chain's CDR3 is CASSKGGGLNTEAFF. The CDR3, as DNA: TGTGCCAGCAGCAAAGGGGGAGGACTTAACACTGAAGCTTTCTTT.

This clonotype has just a few counts. The CDR3 coding sequence is TGCGCCAGCAGCTTCGGGTTGGGGAACACTGAAGCTTTCTTT. Protein sequence: CASSFGLGNTEAFF. This chain links TRBV5-1 with TRBJ1-1; no clear D gene. In germline, CDR1 is SGHRS, CDR2 YFSETQ. The germline V and J ends were trimmed by 2 bases and 1 base, with 9 bases remaining between them. This CDR3 spans 14 amino acids.

The sample holds many counts of this clonotype. The J gene is TRBJ2-5, the V gene TRBV6-6; D tentatively fits TRBD1 or TRBD2 (5 bases each). Deletions cut 1 base from V and 1 base from J, with 7 bases between. The CDR3 is 14 amino acids. CDR1 is MNHNY, CDR2 SVGAGI, per germline (reference sequence). DNA of the CDR3: TGTGCCAGCAGTTACTTGGGGGTCCAAGAGACCCAGTACTTC. Translating it yields CASSYLGVQETQYF.

The chain has TRBV24-1 and TRBJ2-5, with 7 bases lining up with TRBD1. The germline V gene has CDR1 KGHDR and CDR2 SFDVKD. This CDR3 is built from 13 residues. J was trimmed by 2 bases and V by 9 bases; bases with no gene match: 5. The CDR3 reads CATAIQGQETQYF. CDR3 sequence (DNA): TGTGCCACCGCGATACAGGGGCAAGAGACCCAGTACTTC.

The chain uses TRBV20-1 and TRBJ2-3; TRBD2 matches 10 bases. V lost 4 bases, J lost 5 bases, and 6 bases stayed unmatched. CDR3 length: 14 amino acids. Germline assignment: CDR1 DFQATT and CDR2 SNEGSKA (reference sequence). The CDR3 region is CSATSGGRKDTQYF. The CDR3 DNA is TGCAGTGCTACTAGCGGGGGCCGAAAAGATACGCAGTATTTT.

The sample holds many counts of this clonotype. The genes are TRBV20-1 and TRBJ1-2; D is undetermined. The CDR3 is made up of 13 amino acids. Trimming stripped 6 bases from V and 10 bases from J, with 21 bases between. The germline CDR1 and CDR2 sequences are DFQATT and SNEGSKA (reference sequence). The CDR3 bases are TGCAGTGCGCAGAGGATCGGGGTTAGCGTCTACACCTTC. The encoded protein is CSAQRIGVSVYTF.

The table lists this clonotype with a count of one. This may come from a read error, since a much larger clone is one base off. The gene calls are TRBV19 and TRBJ1-5; 7 bases align to TRBD1. Germline CDR1 LNHDA, CDR2 SQIVND (reference sequence). The CDR3 has 14 residues. The CDR3 nucleotides are TGTGCCACGAAGACAGGGAATAGCAATCAGCCCAAGCATTTT. Translating gives CATKTGNSNQPKHF.

Of note for this clonotype: This may be a read error, as it is one base from a much larger clone. CDR3: CATSRGGTGGETLYF. The CDR3 nucleotides read TGTGCCACCAGCAGAGGGGGGACAGGGGGAGAGACCCTGTACTTC. The J gene is TRBJ2-5, the V gene TRBV15, with 11 bases identical to TRBD1. This CDR3 contains 15 residues. Germline V gene lookup returns CDR1 LNHNV and CDR2 YYDKDF (reference sequence). The full variable domain, rest sourced from reference TRBV15 and TRBJ2-5, is DAMVIQNPRYQVTQFGKPVTLSCSQTLNHNVMYWYQQKSSQAPKLLFHYYDKDFNNEADTPDNFQSRRPNTSFCFLDIRSPGLGDTAMYLCATSRGGTGGETLYFGPGTRLLVL.

The sample holds a few counts of this clonotype. This chain connects TRBV4-1 to TRBJ1-5; D not resolved. This CDR3 has 16 amino acids. V lost 0 bases and J lost 2, with 11 bases in between. Germline values: CDR1 MGHRA, CDR2 YSYEKL. DNA for the CDR3: TGCGCCAGCAGCCAAGATCACGGGCAGGGCAATCAGCCCCAGCATTTT. It is translated as CASSQDHGQGNQPQHF.

Concerning this clonotype: A clone one base away is much larger, so this may be a read error. This sequence joins TRBV20-1 and TRBJ1-5; 9 nucleotides line up with TRBD1. With V trimmed by 6 bases and J by 2 bases, 14 bases remained unmatched. This CDR3 is 17 amino acids long. The V gene's germline CDR1 is DFQATT and CDR2 SNEGSKA (reference sequence). CDR3 sequence reads: CSAAVPGTGIGNQPQHF. The DNA of the CDR3 is TGCAGTGCAGCCGTTCCCGGGACAGGGATAGGCAATCAGCCCCAGCATTTT.